The rows below give T cell receptor beta chains drawn from one sample of a study of T cell responses to AZD1222 COVID-19 vaccine. Profiled with immunoSEQ multiplex PCR; TCRdb holds only in-frame clones, not every one. The sample shows 240,000 or so clones, just over 90% of them seen only once. The sequencing used peripheral blood, collected on day 0 of AZD1222 vaccination. The receptors shown here come from an adult in good health. Both conserved end residues are part of each CDR3. The D gene is left open where the match is weak. Only part of the rows carry a size: once, few, many, or a class if the clone is expanded.

len: 14
d_gene: TRBD1
abundance: .
j_gene: TRBJ1-4
v_gene: TRBV2
CDR3nt: TGTGCCAGCAGGGAGGACAGGTCCAATGAAAAACTGTTTTTT
CDR3aa: CASREDRSNEKLFF

len: 14
d_gene: .
abundance: .
j_gene: TRBJ2-7
v_gene: TRBV11-2
CDR3nt: TGTGCCAGCAGCTTGGGGCAGAGCTCCTACGAGCAGTACTTC
CDR3aa: CASSLGQSSYEQYF

len: 13
d_gene: .
abundance: .
j_gene: TRBJ1-1
v_gene: TRBV5-4
CDR3nt: TGTGCCAGCAGCTTGGCTAGAAACACTGAAGCTTTCTTT
CDR3aa: CASSLARNTEAFF

len: 15
d_gene: .
abundance: once
j_gene: TRBJ2-2
v_gene: TRBV30
CDR3nt: TGTGCCTGGAGTGTAACACTAGCCATCACCGGGGAGCTGTTTTTT
CDR3aa: CAWSVTLAITGELFF

len: 15
d_gene: TRBD1
abundance: .
j_gene: TRBJ2-7
v_gene: TRBV28
CDR3nt: TGTGCCAGCAGTCTGACAGGGGGCAGTTCCTACGAGCAGTACTTC
CDR3aa: CASSLTGGSSYEQYF

len: 12
d_gene: TRBD1
abundance: .
j_gene: TRBJ1-1
v_gene: TRBV6-5
CDR3nt: TGTGCCAGCCTAGACAGGGGGACTGAAGCTTTCTTT
CDR3aa: CASLDRGTEAFF

len: 14
d_gene: .
abundance: .
j_gene: TRBJ2-1
v_gene: TRBV5-5
CDR3nt: TGTGCCAGCAGCTCCACGGAGTCCTACAATGAGCAGTTCTTC
CDR3aa: CASSSTESYNEQFF

len: 11
d_gene: .
abundance: .
j_gene: TRBJ2-7
v_gene: TRBV30
CDR3nt: TGTGCCTGGAGTATGGGGACCGAGCAGTACTTC
CDR3aa: CAWSMGTEQYF

len: 15
d_gene: .
abundance: .
j_gene: TRBJ2-7
v_gene: TRBV15
CDR3nt: TGTGCCACCAGCAGGTCCGGGACGGCCTCCTACGAGCAGTACTTC
CDR3aa: CATSRSGTASYEQYF

len: 14
d_gene: .
abundance: .
j_gene: TRBJ1-3
v_gene: TRBV7-2
CDR3nt: TGTGCCAGCAGCCTAACAGGGTTAGGAAACACCATATATTTT
CDR3aa: CASSLTGLGNTIYF

len: 16
d_gene: TRBD1
abundance: once
j_gene: TRBJ1-5
v_gene: TRBV19
CDR3nt: TGTGCCAGTAGTATAGACCGGACAGGCGTCAATCAGCCCCAGCATTTT
CDR3aa: CASSIDRTGVNQPQHF

len: 15
d_gene: TRBD2
abundance: .
j_gene: TRBJ2-1
v_gene: TRBV28
CDR3nt: TGTGCCAGCAGTTTGGACCTAGCGGGAGAGAATGAGCAGTTCTTC
CDR3aa: CASSLDLAGENEQFF

len: 14
d_gene: TRBD1
abundance: .
j_gene: TRBJ1-5
v_gene: TRBV7-6
CDR3nt: TGTGCCAGCAGCTCCCGGGACAGAGATCAGCCCCAGCATTTT
CDR3aa: CASSSRDRDQPQHF

len: 19
d_gene: .
abundance: .
j_gene: TRBJ2-6
v_gene: TRBV5-6
CDR3nt: TGTGCCAGCAGCTTGATTGGCGGGGTAAGAAGCTCTGGGGCCAACGTCCTGACTTTC
CDR3aa: CASSLIGGVRSSGANVLTF

len: 13
d_gene: .
abundance: .
j_gene: TRBJ1-1
v_gene: TRBV18
CDR3nt: TGTGCCAGCTCCATTCGGTTGGGCACTGAAGCTTTCTTT
CDR3aa: CASSIRLGTEAFF

len: 16
d_gene: TRBD2
abundance: .
j_gene: TRBJ2-3
v_gene: TRBV9
CDR3nt: TGTGCCAGCAGCGCCGGGGCGGGAGTCGGTGCAGATACGCAGTATTTT
CDR3aa: CASSAGAGVGADTQYF

len: 14
d_gene: .
abundance: .
j_gene: TRBJ1-6
v_gene: TRBV29-1
CDR3nt: TGCAGCATCTCCGGGACCCGAAGAAATTCACCCCTCCACTTT
CDR3aa: CSISGTRRNSPLHF

len: 11
d_gene: TRBD1
abundance: .
j_gene: TRBJ1-2
v_gene: TRBV20-1
CDR3nt: TGCAGTGCCGGGGACAGGGATCGCTACACCTTC
CDR3aa: CSAGDRDRYTF

len: 13
d_gene: .
abundance: .
j_gene: TRBJ1-2
v_gene: TRBV3-1/TRBV3-2
CDR3nt: TGTGCCAGCAGCCCCGCTACTATCTATGGCTACACCTTC
CDR3aa: CASSPATIYGYTF

len: 13
d_gene: .
abundance: .
j_gene: TRBJ1-5
v_gene: TRBV5-6
CDR3nt: TGTGCCAGCAGCCCTGGACGTAGTCAGCCCCAGCATTTT
CDR3aa: CASSPGRSQPQHF

len: 14
d_gene: .
abundance: .
j_gene: TRBJ1-4
v_gene: TRBV19
CDR3nt: TGTGCCAGTAGTCGGGCCGGCGCTAATGAAAAACTGTTTTTT
CDR3aa: CASSRAGANEKLFF

len: 15
d_gene: .
abundance: .
j_gene: TRBJ2-7
v_gene: TRBV4-3
CDR3nt: TGCGCCAGCAGCCAAGATCTAATAGAAAACTACGAGCAGTACTTC
CDR3aa: CASSQDLIENYEQYF

len: 14
d_gene: TRBD1
abundance: .
j_gene: TRBJ2-7
v_gene: TRBV7-6
CDR3nt: TGTGCCAGCAGCTTATTGGACAGGTCGGGCGAGCAGTACTTC
CDR3aa: CASSLLDRSGEQYF

len: 12
d_gene: TRBD2
abundance: .
j_gene: TRBJ2-1
v_gene: TRBV2
CDR3nt: TGTGCCAGCAGTGAAATAGCGGGTGAGCAGTTCTTC
CDR3aa: CASSEIAGEQFF

len: 14
d_gene: .
abundance: .
j_gene: TRBJ1-1
v_gene: TRBV7-9
CDR3nt: TGTGCCAGCAGCTTGGCACAGGGACACACTGAAGCTTTCTTT
CDR3aa: CASSLAQGHTEAFF

len: 15
d_gene: .
abundance: .
j_gene: TRBJ2-1
v_gene: TRBV19
CDR3nt: TGTGCCAGTAGTATAGGCTCAAGCTCCTACAATGAGCAGTTCTTC
CDR3aa: CASSIGSSSYNEQFF

len: 18
d_gene: TRBD1
abundance: .
j_gene: TRBJ2-4
v_gene: TRBV3-1/TRBV3-2
CDR3nt: TGTGCCAGCAGCCAAGTGGTCTTCGGGACAGGGGCGGAAAACATTCAGTACTTC
CDR3aa: CASSQVVFGTGAENIQYF

len: 12
d_gene: TRBD1
abundance: .
j_gene: TRBJ1-4
v_gene: TRBV25-1
CDR3nt: TGTGCCAGCAGTGGGGACAGTGAAAAACTGTTTTTT
CDR3aa: CASSGDSEKLFF

len: 16
d_gene: TRBD1
abundance: .
j_gene: TRBJ1-6
v_gene: TRBV6-1
CDR3nt: TGTGCCAGCAGTGAATTCCCACAGGGGCTGAATTCACCCCTCCACTTT
CDR3aa: CASSEFPQGLNSPLHF

len: 16
d_gene: .
abundance: .
j_gene: TRBJ2-6
v_gene: TRBV5-1
CDR3nt: TGCGCCAGCAGCTTGGTGACAGCCCCTGGGGCCAACGTCCTGACTTTC
CDR3aa: CASSLVTAPGANVLTF

len: 14
d_gene: .
abundance: .
j_gene: TRBJ1-2
v_gene: TRBV28
CDR3nt: TGTGCCAGCAGTTTCAGAATAGCCTACTATGGCTACACCTTC
CDR3aa: CASSFRIAYYGYTF

len: 13
d_gene: .
abundance: .
j_gene: TRBJ1-1
v_gene: TRBV6-4
CDR3nt: TGTGCCAGCAGTGAAGATGTGAACACTGAAGCTTTCTTT
CDR3aa: CASSEDVNTEAFF

len: 15
d_gene: .
abundance: once
j_gene: TRBJ2-2
v_gene: TRBV6-2/TRBV6-3
CDR3nt: TGTGCCAGCAGCCCGGACATAAGTTGGTCCGGGGAGCTGTTTTTT
CDR3aa: CASSPDISWSGELFF

len: 14
d_gene: .
abundance: .
j_gene: TRBJ2-3
v_gene: TRBV5-1
CDR3nt: TGCGCCAGCAGCCCGGGACGCCTCCCAGATACGCAGTATTTT
CDR3aa: CASSPGRLPDTQYF